Each of the 30 T cell receptor beta chains below was sequenced from the same sample in a study of vaccination and CD4 T cells after COVID-19. No antigens are known for them. Sequencing of cultured CD4+ T cell DNA used the Oncomine TCR Beta short-read assay. From the PCR reads, TCRdb called clonotypes with MiXCR, one entry per CDR3 protein. The sample holds about 14,000 distinct CDR3 sequences; approximately 60% are singletons and the top ten take more than 5%. Treatment denoted: roughly ten-day PBMC culture with coronavirus spike peptide pools or control peptides (ViraFEST assay). Sequenced: CD4+ T cells from blood, cultured in vitro. Receptors originate from a human donor who had recovered from COVID-19.

J is TRBJ2-1 and V is TRBV21-1; TRBD2, as called in the table, went unchecked against the DNA. TRBV21-1 is designated a pseudogene. This CDR3 region has 15 residues. The CDR3 is CASSPGLPAYNEQFF. The CDR3 DNA sequence: TGTGCCAGCAGCCCGGGACTCCCCGCTTACAATGAGCAGTTCTTC.

The chain joins TRBV20-1 to TRBJ1-1; 9 bases match TRBD1. The CDR3 spans 17 residues. V lost 6 bases, J lost 3 bases, and 17 bases stayed unmatched. CDR1 is DFQATT, CDR2 SNEGSKA, per germline (reference sequence). The CDR3: CSAADRGEIVMYTEAFF. In nucleotides, the CDR3 is TGCAGTGCAGCCGACAGGGGGGAAATTGTCATGTACACTGAAGCTTTCTTT.

This chain joins TRBV15 and TRBJ1-5, with D possibly matching TRBD1 (6 bases). Germline CDR1 and CDR2: LNHNV and YYDKDF (reference sequence). Trimming stripped 0 bases from V and 7 bases from J, with 22 bases between. The CDR3 consists of 18 residues. The CDR3 DNA is TGTGCCACCAGCAGAGATCGCTTTGGGACACGGGTGATCCAGCCCCAGCATTTT. Its protein is CATSRDRFGTRVIQPQHF.

This clonotype was picked up one time. The gene calls are TRBV2 and TRBJ1-5; D uncertain. The CDR3 runs to 14 residues. Germline assignment: CDR1 SNHLY and CDR2 FYNNEI. V lost 1 base, J lost 4 bases, and 8 bases lay in between. The CDR3 DNA reads as TGTGCCAGCAGTGAAGGTCAAAGTAATCAGCCCCAGCATTTT. This codes for CASSEGQSNQPQHF.

The J gene is TRBJ2-7, the V gene TRBV7-2; D gene ambiguous. The germline V and J ends were trimmed by 2 bases and 3 bases, with 14 bases remaining between them. Germline CDR1 is SGHTA and CDR2 is FQGNSA. This CDR3 is built from 15 residues. As DNA, the CDR3 is TGTGCCAGCAGCTTACGATCGGAATTCGGCTACGAGCAGTACTTC. This sequence encodes CASSLRSEFGYEQYF.

This clonotype was seen just once. The rearrangement joins TRBV7-9 to TRBJ2-5; D gene unclear. The CDR3 loop spans 11 amino acids. The germline gives CDR1 SEHNR, CDR2 FQNEAQ (reference sequence). V was pared by 4 bases and J by 2 bases, with 2 bases between. CDR3 nucleotides: TGTGCCAGCAGCTCTCAAGAGACCCAGTACTTC. Translated: CASSSQETQYF. Full variable domain (missing parts from reference TRBV7-9 and TRBJ2-5): DTGVSQNPRHKITKRGQNVTFRCDPISEHNRLYWYRQTLGQGPEFLTYFQNEAQLEKSRLLSDRFSAERPKGSFSTLEIQRTEQGDSAMYLCASSSQETQYFGPGTRLLVL.

The CDR3 protein is CASSLSQANTEAFF. CDR3 bases: TGTGCCAGCAGCTTGTCTCAGGCTAACACTGAAGCTTTCTTT. The V gene is TRBV5-4, the J gene TRBJ1-1; unclear D gene. This CDR3 is 14 amino acids long. Germline CDR1 is SGHNT and CDR2 is YYREEE (reference sequence). Trimming removed 1 base from V and 2 bases from J, with 9 bases in between.

This chain links TRBV10-1 with TRBJ2-5; 15 nucleotides match TRBD2. The CDR3 totals 16 residues. Losses at the gene ends were 5 bases for V and 4 bases for J; bases not matched to a gene: 5. Germline V lookup: CDR1 WNHNN, CDR2 SYGVQD (reference sequence). The CDR3, as DNA: TGCGCCAGCAGTTCCGGACTAGCGGGAGGGCCAGAGACCCAGTACTTC. Protein product: CASSSGLAGGPETQYF.

V gene TRBV20-1 combines with J gene TRBJ2-1; 8 bases align to TRBD2. The germline gives CDR1 DFQATT, CDR2 SNEGSKA (reference sequence). V gave up 4 bases and J gave up 8 bases; unmatched junction bases: 7. The CDR3 length is 13 residues. In DNA, the CDR3 is TGCAGTGCTATCCGACTAGCGCCTGATGAGCAGTTCTTC. It yields the protein CSAIRLAPDEQFF.

This clonotype was detected a few times. The chain carries TRBV19 and TRBJ2-5; D could derive from TRBD1 or TRBD2 (6 bases each). This CDR3 contains 15 residues. Trimming pared 0 bases from V and 2 bases from J, leaving 10 bases between. CDR1 LNHDA and CDR2 SQIVND come from the germline V gene (reference sequence). The CDR3 region has the DNA TGTGCCAGTAGTATAGAAACAGGGAGGCAAGAGACCCAGTACTTC. This gives the protein CASSIETGRQETQYF.

This clonotype was seen only a few times. The gene calls are TRBV28 and TRBJ1-3; possibly TRBD1 for D (6 bases). Germline CDR1 reads MDHEN; CDR2 reads SYDVKM. This CDR3 is 16 amino acids long. Trimming removed 5 bases at V and 4 bases at J, with 18 bases between. The CDR3 sequence: CASSPVQGAKGNTIYF. The DNA of the CDR3 is TGTGCCAGCAGTCCTGTACAGGGCGCAAAAGGAAACACCATATATTTT. The variable domain in full, with the rest retrieved from reference TRBV28 and TRBJ1-3, is DVKVTQSSRYLVKRTGEKVFLECVQDMDHENMFWYRQDPGLGLRLIYFSYDVKMKEKGDIPEGYSVSREKKERFSLILESASTNQTSMYLCASSPVQGAKGNTIYFGEGSWLTVV.

The chain links TRBV6-1 to TRBJ1-2, with TRBD1 as a possible D gene (6 bases). The CDR3 has 13 residues. Per the germline V gene, CDR1 is MNHNS and CDR2 is SASEGT. V dropped 6 bases and J dropped 6 bases, with 14 bases sitting between them. The CDR3 spells CASSLGQLDGYTF. The CDR3 coding sequence is TGTGCCAGCAGCCTCGGACAGTTAGATGGCTACACCTTC.

This clonotype was observed a few times. The chain couples TRBV6-5 to TRBJ1-2, with TRBD1 as a possible D gene (5 bases). The CDR3 has 14 amino acids. The V end lost 2 bases, the J end lost 2 bases, and 9 bases lay between the germline ends. Germline V lookup: CDR1 MNHEY, CDR2 SVGAGI. The CDR3 DNA reads as TGTGCCAGCAGTTACACGGGGGAGAACTATGGCTACACCTTC. Translation gives CASSYTGENYGYTF.

The chain carries TRBV6-1 and TRBJ1-2; 8 bases are shared with TRBD1. The V segment lost 5 bases and the J segment 1 base; nucleotides outside the gene matches: 3. The CDR3 covers 14 residues. Germline CDR1 and CDR2: MNHNS and SASEGT. In nucleotides, the CDR3 is TGTGCCAGCAGTAGACAGGGGAGTAACTATGGCTACACCTTC. Translation: CASSRQGSNYGYTF.

This clonotype was counted only a few times. This chain connects TRBV12-3 or TRBV12-4 to TRBJ1-1; TRBD1 aligns across 11 bases. Unmatched junction bases numbered 7, after V lost 10 bases and J lost 3 bases. The CDR3 spans 14 residues. The CDR3 reads CATDRGRMDTEAFF. The DNA of the CDR3 is TGTGCCACGGACAGGGGGCGAATGGACACTGAAGCTTTCTTT.

V gene TRBV5-1 combines with J gene TRBJ1-2; D might be TRBD1 (6 bases). V dropped 0 bases and J dropped 4 bases, with 19 bases sitting between them. The CDR3 extends over 17 amino acids. Per germline, CDR1 SGHRS and CDR2 YFSETQ. The CDR3 sequence is CASSLAGTPTQSYGYTF. In DNA form, the CDR3 reads TGCGCCAGCAGCTTGGCCGGGACACCGACCCAAAGCTATGGCTACACCTTC.

The chain recombines TRBV20-1 with TRBJ2-1; D tentatively reads TRBD1 or TRBD2 (5 bases each). The germline V gene has CDR1 DFQATT and CDR2 SNEGSKA (reference sequence). CDR3 length: 15 amino acids. V shed 6 bases and J shed 7 bases, with 22 bases lying between them. The CDR3 DNA sequence: TGCAGTGCCCAGTTAGGGACCAACCCATGGAATGAGCAGTTCTTC. Its protein is CSAQLGTNPWNEQFF.

The V gene is TRBV20-1, the J gene TRBJ2-3, with 9 nucleotides matching TRBD1. Germline values: CDR1 DFQATT, CDR2 SNEGSKA (reference sequence). The J segment lost 6 bases and the V segment lost 5 bases, leaving 9 bases of the junction unmatched. The CDR3 extends over 14 amino acids. As DNA, the CDR3 is TGCAGTGCTGGGACAGGGAGGGGTGGGGATACGCAGTATTTT. It is translated as CSAGTGRGGDTQYF.

The sample holds a few counts of this clonotype. The J gene is TRBJ2-1, the V gene TRBV5-1, with a weak D call TRBD2 (5 bases). Germline loops: CDR1 SGHRS, CDR2 YFSETQ. The V and J ends lost 7 bases and 5 bases respectively, with 7 bases between them. This CDR3 contains 11 residues. The CDR3 spells CASLADNEQFF. The CDR3 DNA is TGCGCCAGCCTAGCCGACAATGAGCAGTTCTTC.

This clonotype was detected a few times. The chain couples TRBV2 to TRBJ1-1, with D perhaps TRBD1 (6 bases). Trimming removed 8 bases from V and 4 bases from J, with 8 bases in between. The CDR3 has 11 amino acids. Germline-derived CDR1 and CDR2 are SNHLY and FYNNEI. The CDR3 nucleotides read TGTGCCAGCCACAGGGTCACTGAAGCTTTCTTT. Its protein product is CASHRVTEAFF.

The chain combines TRBV6-1 with TRBJ2-2, with 8 bases lining up with TRBD1. Germline values: CDR1 MNHNS, CDR2 SASEGT. J gave up 4 bases and V 7 bases, and 8 bases lay outside the gene matches. The CDR3 consists of 15 residues. CDR3 loop: CASMKDRDPTGELFF. The CDR3 DNA reads as TGTGCCAGCATGAAGGACAGGGACCCCACCGGGGAGCTGTTTTTT.

The table lists this clonotype with a count of one. At one boundary the junction diverges from the germline segment, which might be a read error. V and J are TRBV5-1 and TRBJ1-1; D unresolved. The CDR3 length is 15 residues. Germline values: CDR1 SGHRS, CDR2 YFSETQ. In DNA form, the CDR3 reads TGCGCCAGCAGCTTGGGAGGGCCTGAGAACACCGAAGCTTTCTTT. Protein product: CASSLGGPENTEAFF.

V is TRBV6-1 and J is TRBJ1-6; D uncertain. Germline CDR1 reads MNHNS; CDR2 reads SASEGT. The CDR3 is 11 amino acids. The V gene lost 8 bases and the J gene lost 10 bases, with 9 bases spanning the gap. This CDR3 is CASGPRSPLHF. DNA of the CDR3: TGTGCCAGCGGCCCCAGATCACCCCTCCACTTT.

The chain employs TRBV7-6 and TRBJ1-1; 8 bases map to TRBD1. This CDR3 is 14 amino acids long. The ends lost 5 bases at V and 4 bases at J; junction bases unmatched: 6. The germline V gene encodes CDR1 SGHVS and CDR2 FNYEAQ. Written as DNA, the CDR3 is TGTGCCAGCAGCCGGACAGGGTTCACCACTGAAGCTTTCTTT. It yields the protein CASSRTGFTTEAFF.

This clonotype was seen a handful of times. V is TRBV20-1 and J is TRBJ2-5; TRBD1 matches 10 bases. This CDR3 spans 15 amino acids. Germline V lookup: CDR1 DFQATT, CDR2 SNEGSKA (reference sequence). Trimming at V came to 3 bases and at J to 2 bases, leaving 6 bases not matched to a gene. As DNA, the CDR3 is TGCAGTGCTAGGCTCCGGACAGGGGGTCAAGAGACCCAGTACTTC. Translated: CSARLRTGGQETQYF.

The CDR3 protein is CASSLVGTAYTEAFF. The CDR3 nucleotides are TGTGCCAGCAGCTTAGTAGGGACAGCGTACACTGAAGCTTTCTTT. The genes are TRBV11-3 and TRBJ1-1, with 7 bases identical to TRBD1. Germline loops: CDR1 SGHNT, CDR2 YENEEA. V trimming: 1 base; J trimming: 3 bases; junction bases outside the gene matches: 5. CDR3 length equals 15 residues.

The J gene is TRBJ1-5, the V gene TRBV4-2; D may be TRBD1 (5 bases). CDR3 length: 15 amino acids. The V end was cut by 1 base, the J end by 6 bases, with 13 bases between. Looked up from germline, CDR1 is LGHNA and CDR2 is YNFKEQ. CDR3 bases: TGTGCCAGCAGCCAAGGGTCCAGGGAAATTCAGCCCCAGCATTTT. The encoded protein is CASSQGSREIQPQHF.

This chain uses TRBV2 with TRBJ2-3; 7 nucleotides align to TRBD2. After removal of 4 bases from V and 2 bases from J, the junction contained 3 bases not matched to a gene. Germline V gives CDR1 SNHLY, CDR2 FYNNEI. The CDR3 sequence is 14 residues long. As DNA, the CDR3 is TGTGCCAGCAGTGTCCGGGACTACACAGATACGCAGTATTTT. Residues: CASSVRDYTDTQYF.

This clonotype was observed a few times. The DNA of the CDR3 is TGCAGTGCTGCCGACAGGGTATTGTACACCTTC. The encoded protein is CSAADRVLYTF. This chain uses TRBV20-1 with TRBJ1-2; TRBD1 matches at 7 bases. V dropped 5 bases and J dropped 11; count of bases not matched to a gene: 8. Germline CDR1 and CDR2: DFQATT and SNEGSKA (reference sequence). The CDR3 extends over 11 amino acids.

The chain recombines TRBV20-1 with TRBJ2-3; 8 positions match TRBD2. CDR1 DFQATT and CDR2 SNEGSKA come from the germline V gene (reference sequence). The CDR3 runs 14 residues. V lost 6 bases, J lost 3 bases, and 8 bases stayed unmatched. CDR3 sequence: CSAPGAGATDTQYF. CDR3 nucleotides: TGCAGTGCCCCAGGAGCGGGAGCGACAGATACGCAGTATTTT.